The 11 T cell receptor beta chains below come from one sample, sequenced in a study of control samples from healthy donors and cancer patients. Assay: immunoSEQ multiplex PCR; the TCRdb copy retains only in-frame clones and omits some. The profile shows about 99,000 clones, around 89% of them singletons. The sequenced sample was PBMCs. These receptors were taken from a man aged 55 to 69 with lung cancer.

J is TRBJ2-2 and V is TRBV5-5; D call uncertain. The CDR3 consists of 16 residues. Trimming cost V 0 bases and J 7 bases, with 16 bases left between them. Germline CDR1 is SGHKS and CDR2 is YYEKEE (reference sequence). CDR3 bases: TGTGCCAGCAGCTTGGAGGCAGAGACCAATTTCGGGGAGCTGTTTTTT. Translated, it gives CASSLEAETNFGELFF.

The table lists this clone with a count of one. This rearrangement joins TRBV7-2 to TRBJ2-5; 11 bases match TRBD2. The length of the CDR3 is 17 residues. J gave up 5 bases and V 0 bases, and 8 bases lay outside the gene matches. Germline CDR1 and CDR2: SGHTA and FQGNSA. CDR3 amino acids: CASSLAGTSGGPETQYF. The CDR3 DNA is TGTGCCAGCAGCTTAGCGGGAACTAGCGGGGGCCCTGAGACCCAGTACTTC.

The V call is TRBV6-6, the J call TRBJ1-1; tentative D call: TRBD1 (5 bases). Trimming took off 5 bases at V and 4 bases at J, with 11 bases between the two ends. This CDR3 contains 13 residues. CDR1 is MNHNY and CDR2 is SVGAGI in the germline V gene (reference sequence). The CDR3 loop reads CASSADGATEAFF. DNA for the CDR3: TGTGCCAGCAGTGCCGATGGGGCCACTGAAGCTTTCTTT.

This clone has a handful of counts. CDR3 loop: CATSGGTGWLADTQYF. CDR3 in DNA: TGTGCCACCAGTGGAGGAACAGGGTGGTTGGCAGATACGCAGTATTTT. The rearrangement links TRBV24-1 to TRBJ2-3; possibly TRBD1 for D (6 bases). The CDR3 runs to 16 residues. The V end was cut by 5 bases, the J end by 4 bases, with 18 bases between. Germline values: CDR1 KGHDR, CDR2 SFDVKD.

Here the CDR3 reads CASSYGTGGFQQYF. The CDR3 nucleotides read TGTGCCAGCAGTTATGGGACAGGGGGCTTCCAGCAGTACTTC. The J gene is TRBJ2-7, the V gene TRBV6-5; TRBD1 matches 12 bases. J lost 8 bases, V lost 3 bases, and 5 bases had no gene match. This CDR3 spans 14 amino acids. Germline-derived CDR1 and CDR2 are MNHEY and SVGAGI.

The V and J genes are TRBV7-2 and TRBJ2-2; D might be TRBD2 (7 bases). The CDR3 covers 14 residues. Germline loops: CDR1 SGHTA, CDR2 FQGNSA. V was trimmed by 5 bases and J by 6 bases, leaving 13 bases between them. In DNA form, the CDR3 reads TGTGCCAGCAGCACGCTAGGGGGGGCCGGGGAGCTGTTTTTT. This encodes CASSTLGGAGELFF.

This clone was recorded once. This chain joins TRBV15 and TRBJ2-2; D is undetermined. The V and J ends lost 5 bases and 1 base respectively, with 11 bases between them. The CDR3 totals 15 residues. CDR1 is LNHNV, CDR2 YYDKDF, per germline (reference sequence). The CDR3, as DNA: TGTGCCACCAGCCCACGGTCCCAGAACACCGGGGAGCTGTTTTTT. Residues: CATSPRSQNTGELFF.

The chain recombines TRBV2 with TRBJ1-2; D is possibly TRBD1 (5 bases). V was cut by 0 bases and J by 7 bases, with 9 bases left in between. Germline CDR1 reads SNHLY; CDR2 reads FYNNEI. The CDR3 length is 13 residues. CDR3 residues: CASSEARGVGYTF. For the CDR3, the DNA is TGTGCCAGCAGTGAAGCGCGGGGGGTTGGCTACACCTTC.

The chain couples TRBV5-6 to TRBJ2-5; 9 positions match TRBD1. The CDR3 extends over 13 amino acids. V trimming: 3 bases; J trimming: 5 bases; junction bases outside the gene matches: 2. Germline V gene data show CDR1 as SGHDT and CDR2 as YYEEEE. The CDR3 nucleotides read TGTGCCAGCAGCTGGACAGGGGACGAGACCCAGTACTTC. Its translation: CASSWTGDETQYF. Supplemented by reference TRBV5-6 and TRBJ2-5, the full variable domain reads DAGVTQSPTHLIKTRGQQVTLRCSPKSGHDTVSWYQQALGQGPQFIFQYYEEEERQRGNFPDRFSGHQFPNYSSELNVNALLLGDSALYLCASSWTGDETQYFGPGTRLLVL.

V gene TRBV6-5 combines with J gene TRBJ2-4, with D perhaps given as TRBD1 or TRBD2 (6 bases each). Germline CDR1 and CDR2: MNHEY and SVGAGI. CDR3 length equals 14 residues. The V end was cut by 6 bases, the J end by 5 bases, with 14 bases between. CDR3 DNA sequence: TGTGCCAGCAGGCGGGGTCGACAGGAAAACATTCAGTACTTC. Its protein is CASRRGRQENIQYF.

This rearrangement joins TRBV29-1 to TRBJ2-3, with a weak D call TRBD1 (6 bases). This CDR3 region has 17 residues. Germline V CDR1 and CDR2: SQVTM, ANQGSEA. CDR3 region: CSPVRIFWGQSTDTQYF. The DNA for the CDR3 is TGCAGTCCTGTAAGAATTTTCTGGGGGCAAAGCACAGATACGCAGTATTTT.